This entry describes one T cell receptor (beta chain). The sample originates from a study of shared clonotypes between healthy human individuals. Into CD45RA+ naive and CD45RA-negative memory subsets, the CD4+ cells were split. Here immunoSEQ multiplex PCR was the method, and the copy in TCRdb shows in-frame clones only, minus some. The repertoire includes more than 2 million clones, nearly 97% of them detected once, and over 0.1% sits in the top ten. The specimen was naive CD4+ T cells sorted from blood. Subset given: CD45RA+ positively selected. The receptor comes from a man between 18 and 35 years old in good health.

CDR3 sequence (DNA): TGTGCCAGCAGCGTTTCGTCAACTAATGAAAAACTGTTTTTT. It yields the protein CASSVSSTNEKLFF. The rearrangement links TRBV6-6 to TRBJ1-4; D is undetermined. CDR3 length equals 14 residues. Trimming shortened V by 6 bases and J by 0 bases, and 8 bases separated the two germline ends. From germline, CDR1 is MNHNY and CDR2 SVGAGI (reference sequence).